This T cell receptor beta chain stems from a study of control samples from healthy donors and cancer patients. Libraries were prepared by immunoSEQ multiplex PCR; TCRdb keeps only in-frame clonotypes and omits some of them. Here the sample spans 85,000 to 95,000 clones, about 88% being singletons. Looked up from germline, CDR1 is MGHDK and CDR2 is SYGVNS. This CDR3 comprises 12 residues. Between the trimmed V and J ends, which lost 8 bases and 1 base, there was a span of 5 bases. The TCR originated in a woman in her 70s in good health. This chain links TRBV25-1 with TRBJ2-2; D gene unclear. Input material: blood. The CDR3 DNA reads TGTGCCAGCGCAGGGAACACCGGGGAGCTGTTTTTT. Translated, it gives CASAGNTGELFF.